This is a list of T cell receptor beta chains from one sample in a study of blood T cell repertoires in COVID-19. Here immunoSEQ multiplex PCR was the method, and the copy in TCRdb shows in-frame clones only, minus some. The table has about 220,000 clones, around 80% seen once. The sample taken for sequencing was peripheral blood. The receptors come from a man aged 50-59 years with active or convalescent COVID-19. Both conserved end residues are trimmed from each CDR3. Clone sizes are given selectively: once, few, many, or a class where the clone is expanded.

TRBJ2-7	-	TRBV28	ALFGVYEQY
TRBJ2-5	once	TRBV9	ASSVDPRGGSQY
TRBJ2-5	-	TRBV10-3	ASGQPQETQY
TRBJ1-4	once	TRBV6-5	ASSYSASTNEKLF
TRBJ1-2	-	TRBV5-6	ASSLVRGNYGYT
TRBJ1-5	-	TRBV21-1	ASSKAHEERQPQH
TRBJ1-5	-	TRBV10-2	ASSPGLGQPQH
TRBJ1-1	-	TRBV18	ASSPGGGWHRNTEAF
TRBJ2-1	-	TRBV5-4	ASSLFGGGYNEQF
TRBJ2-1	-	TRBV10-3	AISRGVSYNEQF
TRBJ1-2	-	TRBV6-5	ASSVDRWGGYT
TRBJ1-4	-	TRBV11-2	ASSEAGTGEVNEKLF
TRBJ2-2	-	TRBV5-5	ASSLRPRFANTGELF
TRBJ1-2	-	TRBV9	ASSARQGVGGYT
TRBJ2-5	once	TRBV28	ASRTGVTSQETQY
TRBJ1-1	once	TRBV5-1	ASSPQQGGTEAF
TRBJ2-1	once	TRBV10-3	AIQQGSTDNEQF
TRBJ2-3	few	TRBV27	ASSLIAGGADTQY
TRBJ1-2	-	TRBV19	ASSRQGTSYGYT
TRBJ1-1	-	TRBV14	ASSQTAGEAF
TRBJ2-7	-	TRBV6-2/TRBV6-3	ASTPRGGEQY